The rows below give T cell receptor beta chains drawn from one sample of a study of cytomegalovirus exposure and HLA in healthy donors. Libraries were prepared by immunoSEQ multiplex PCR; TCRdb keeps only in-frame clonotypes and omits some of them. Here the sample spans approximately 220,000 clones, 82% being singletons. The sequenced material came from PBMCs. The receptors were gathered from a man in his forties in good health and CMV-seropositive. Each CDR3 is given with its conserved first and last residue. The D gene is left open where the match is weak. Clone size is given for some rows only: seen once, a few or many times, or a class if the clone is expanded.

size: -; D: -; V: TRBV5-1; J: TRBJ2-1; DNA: TGCGCCAGCAGCTTGGGTGCTATATCCTACAATGAGCAGTTCTTC; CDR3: CASSLGAISYNEQFF
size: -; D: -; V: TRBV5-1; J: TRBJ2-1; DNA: TGCGCCAGCAGCACCTCGGTTACCGGGGATGAGCAGTTCTTC; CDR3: CASSTSVTGDEQFF
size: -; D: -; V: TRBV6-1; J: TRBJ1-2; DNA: TGTGCCAGCGACCCAGCGAGTAACAGGAACTATGGCTACACCTTC; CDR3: CASDPASNRNYGYTF
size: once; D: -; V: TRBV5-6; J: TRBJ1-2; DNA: TGTGCCAGCACAACACAAAACTATGGCTACACCTTC; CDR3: CASTTQNYGYTF
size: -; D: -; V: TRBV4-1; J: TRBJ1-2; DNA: TGCGCCAGCAGCCAAGCCGGACAGACCATCTATGGCTACACCTTC; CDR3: CASSQAGQTIYGYTF
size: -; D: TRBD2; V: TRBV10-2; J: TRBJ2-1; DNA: TGCGCCAGCAGTGGGGACTACTTACATGAGCAGTTCTTC; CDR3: CASSGDYLHEQFF
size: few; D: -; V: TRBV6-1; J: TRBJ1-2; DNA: TGTGCCAGCAGTGAATTGGAACAGTCCCTCTATGGCTACACCTTC; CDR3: CASSELEQSLYGYTF
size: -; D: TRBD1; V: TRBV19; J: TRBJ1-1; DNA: TGTGCCAGTAGTATTGACAGGGGGTGGACTGAAGCTTTCTTT; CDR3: CASSIDRGWTEAFF
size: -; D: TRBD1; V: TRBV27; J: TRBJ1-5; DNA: TGTGCCAGCAAGGCGGGACAGGTGGTGGGTCAGCCCCAGCATTTT; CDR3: CASKAGQVVGQPQHF
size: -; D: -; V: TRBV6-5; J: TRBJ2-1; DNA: TGTGCCAGCAGCTCGTTGGGCGGGGCTTACAATGAGCAGTTCTTC; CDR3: CASSSLGGAYNEQFF
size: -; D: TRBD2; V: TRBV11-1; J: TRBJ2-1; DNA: TGTGCCAGCAGCCCCCCCCCGGGACTAGCGGGATGGGAGCAGTTCTTC; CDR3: CASSPPPGLAGWEQFF
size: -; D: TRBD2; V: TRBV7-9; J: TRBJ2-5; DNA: TGTGCCAGCAGCGATAGTGCGGGGGAAGGCCAGTACTTC; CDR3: CASSDSAGEGQYF
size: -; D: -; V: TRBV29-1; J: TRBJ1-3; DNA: TGCAGCGTTGATACAGCCCTCTCTGGAAACACCATATATTTT; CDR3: CSVDTALSGNTIYF
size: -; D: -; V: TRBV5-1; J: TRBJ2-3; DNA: TGCGCCAGCAGCCCAACCCTCGAGAGCACAGATACGCAGTATTTT; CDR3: CASSPTLESTDTQYF
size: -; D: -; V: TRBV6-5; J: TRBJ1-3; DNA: TGTGCCAGCACCACCCCAGGGATAACTGGAAACACCATATATTTT; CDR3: CASTTPGITGNTIYF
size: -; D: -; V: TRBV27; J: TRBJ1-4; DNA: TGTGCCAGCAGCCCGATCCGATCCGGCGGAAAACTGTTTTTT; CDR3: CASSPIRSGGKLFF
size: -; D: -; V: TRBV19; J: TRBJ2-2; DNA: TGTGCCAGTCAGAACACAGGTGGTTCCACCGGGGAGCTGTTTTTT; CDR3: CASQNTGGSTGELFF
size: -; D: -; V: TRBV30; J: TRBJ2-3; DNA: TGTGCCTGGACTGGCAGAGATACGCAGTATTTT; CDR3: CAWTGRDTQYF
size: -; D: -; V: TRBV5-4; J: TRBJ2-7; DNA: TGTGCCAGCAGCCCATCCCCAGTCCCCTACGAGCAGTACTTC; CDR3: CASSPSPVPYEQYF
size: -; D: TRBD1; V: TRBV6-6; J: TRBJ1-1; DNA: TGTGCCAGCAGTTACTCGTTCGCAGGGGGCGGTGAAGCTTTCTTT; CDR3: CASSYSFAGGGEAFF
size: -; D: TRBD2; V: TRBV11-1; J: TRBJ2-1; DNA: TGTGCCAGCAGCTCAGACCGGACTAGGGTGCGAAATGAGCAGTTCTTC; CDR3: CASSSDRTRVRNEQFF
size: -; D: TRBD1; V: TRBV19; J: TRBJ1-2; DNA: TGTGCCAGTAGTATCATCAGGGGGTCCCTCTATGGCTACACCTTC; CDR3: CASSIIRGSLYGYTF
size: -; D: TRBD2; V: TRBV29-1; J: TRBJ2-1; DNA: TGCAGCGTTGCTAGCGGGAGGGCCAATGAGCAGTTCTTC; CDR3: CSVASGRANEQFF
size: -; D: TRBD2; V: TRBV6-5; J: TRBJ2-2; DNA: TGTGCCAGCTCGGGACTAGCGGTCACCGGGGAGCTGTTTTTT; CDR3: CASSGLAVTGELFF
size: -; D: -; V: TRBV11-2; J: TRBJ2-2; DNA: TGTGCCAGCAGCTTAGTCTCCGTAACGAGGGTGAACACCGGGGAGCTGTTTTTT; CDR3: CASSLVSVTRVNTGELFF
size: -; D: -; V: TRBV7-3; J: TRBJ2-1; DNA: TGTGCCAGCAGCTTAGGACTCTCGAGCTCCTACAATGAGCAGTTCTTC; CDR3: CASSLGLSSSYNEQFF
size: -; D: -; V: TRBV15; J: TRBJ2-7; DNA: TGTGCCACCAGCAGAGGGACTCCTTCCTACGAGCAGTACTTC; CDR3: CATSRGTPSYEQYF
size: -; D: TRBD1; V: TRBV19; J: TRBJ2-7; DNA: TGTGCCAGTATCGGGACAGGGCCCCCCTACGAGCAGTACTTC; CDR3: CASIGTGPPYEQYF